The 25 T cell receptor beta chains presented below share a single source sample, sequenced in a study of T cell repertoires in cytomegalovirus infection. TCRdb reprocessed the reads with MiXCR, giving one entry per CDR3 protein. The data contain 700,000 to 950,000 distinct CDR3 sequences, 30% to 35% of them singletons. No antigen has been assigned to these receptors. The sample in question was cultured CD8+ T cells from PBMCs, obtained from culture after CMV antigen stimulation. These receptors originate from a human donor in good health (CMV status not recorded). Some clones in this sample may be carry-over from other donors' samples.

This rearrangement joins TRBV13 to TRBJ2-7; tentative D call: TRBD1 (5 bases). The V gene lost 5 bases and the J gene lost 5 bases, with 16 bases spanning the gap. Germline V lookup: CDR1 PRHDT, CDR2 FYEKMQ (reference sequence). CDR3 length: 14 residues. The CDR3 DNA follows: TGTGCCAGCAGCGTCCAGGGTCTCCTGCACGAGCAGTACGTC. It is translated as CASSVQGLLHEQYV.

This rearrangement joins TRBV24-1 to TRBJ1-1; 7 bases align to TRBD1. CDR1 is KGHDR and CDR2 is SFDVKD in the germline V gene. CDR3 length equals 13 residues. The V gene end was trimmed by 10 bases and the J gene end by 1 base; junction bases not matched to a gene: 5. As DNA, the CDR3 is TGTGCCACACGGCCAGGGGGGAACACTGAAGCTTTCTTT. As protein: CATRPGGNTEAFF.

CDR3 sequence: CASSYTASNTEAFF. The CDR3 coding sequence is TGTGCCAGCAGTTACACAGCAAGTAACACTGAAGCTTTCTTT. The chain recombines TRBV6-5 with TRBJ1-1, with D uncertain. This CDR3 is 14 amino acids long. The germline CDR1 and CDR2 sequences are MNHEY and SVGAGI. Trimming left V 2 bases short and J 2 bases short, with 9 bases between.

This sequence joins TRBV4-1 and TRBJ2-7; D is unclear. There are 14 residues in the CDR3. The V gene lost 0 bases and the J gene lost 4 bases, with 10 bases spanning the gap. CDR1 is MGHRA, CDR2 YSYEKL, per germline. The CDR3 spells CASSQEQMGYEQYF. CDR3 nucleotides: TGCGCCAGCAGCCAAGAACAGATGGGGTACGAGCAGTACTTC.

This clonotype occurred many times. This rearrangement joins TRBV7-6 to TRBJ2-1; TRBD1 is a possible D gene (6 bases). CDR1 SGHVS and CDR2 FNYEAQ come from the germline V gene. V was trimmed by 5 bases and J by 9 bases, leaving 17 bases between them. The CDR3 is made up of 14 amino acids. In DNA form, the CDR3 reads TGTGCCAGCAGCGATGGTCCAGGGGAATTTGAGCAGTTCTTC. This gives the protein CASSDGPGEFEQFF.

The chain is built from TRBV5-4 and TRBJ1-4; 7 bases agree with TRBD1. J gave up 5 bases and V 0 bases, and 7 bases lay outside the gene matches. The CDR3 contains 16 residues. In germline, CDR1 is SGHNT, CDR2 YYREEE (reference sequence). Here the CDR3 reads CASSLVTGTANEKLFF. The CDR3 coding sequence is TGTGCCAGCAGCTTGGTGACCGGGACAGCAAATGAAAAACTGTTTTTT.

The table lists this clonotype with many counts. The V and J genes are TRBV7-6 and TRBJ1-5; D gene unclear. This CDR3 has 16 residues. The germline gives CDR1 SGHVS, CDR2 FNYEAQ. V dropped 3 bases and J dropped 4 bases, with 16 bases sitting between them. The CDR3 DNA is TGTGCCAGCAGCTTTCGATCAGGAGCTCAAAATCAGCCCCAGCATTTT. The encoded protein is CASSFRSGAQNQPQHF.

This clonotype was detected a few times. V usage is TRBV7-2 and J usage is TRBJ2-5; TRBD1 matches 7 bases. The ends lost 7 bases at V and 5 bases at J; junction bases unmatched: 13. CDR3 length: 15 residues. From germline, CDR1 is SGHTA and CDR2 FQGNSA. CDR3 in amino acids: CASTAGSRGQETQYF. The DNA of the CDR3 is TGTGCCAGCACCGCCGGTAGTAGGGGGCAGGAGACCCAGTACTTC.

The chain employs TRBV6-5 and TRBJ1-1, with D unclear. V was trimmed by 5 bases and J by 0 bases, leaving 10 bases between them. The V gene's germline CDR1 is MNHEY and CDR2 SVGAGI. There are 14 residues in the CDR3. Here the CDR3 reads CASSAPGLNTEAFF. CDR3 DNA: TGTGCCAGCAGTGCCCCGGGATTGAACACTGAAGCTTTCTTT.

The V and J genes are TRBV7-8 and TRBJ2-6, with D perhaps TRBD1 (5 bases). The germline V gene has CDR1 SGHVS and CDR2 FQNEAQ. The CDR3 extends over 16 amino acids. V was trimmed by 4 bases and J by 1 base, leaving 11 bases between them. CDR3 loop: CASSSYQGSGANVLTF. In DNA form, the CDR3 reads TGTGCCAGCAGCTCTTACCAGGGTTCTGGGGCCAACGTCCTGACTTTC.

CDR3 sequence: CASSLAQGHEQYF. CDR3 DNA: TGTGCCAGCAGCTTAGCGCAGGGGCACGAGCAGTACTTC. The chain carries TRBV7-6 and TRBJ2-7, with D maybe TRBD1 (6 bases). V lost 0 bases and J lost 5, with 8 bases in between. Germline assignment: CDR1 SGHVS and CDR2 FNYEAQ. This CDR3 region has 13 residues.

CDR3 residues: CASSLIGPGRSNYGYTF. In nucleotides, the CDR3 is TGTGCCAGCAGCTTAATCGGGCCGGGCCGAAGTAATTATGGCTACACCTTC. The V and J genes are TRBV7-2 and TRBJ1-2; D uncertain. The ends were cut back, 2 bases at V and 5 bases at J, with 21 bases in the middle. Germline values: CDR1 SGHTA, CDR2 FQGNSA. The CDR3 is made up of 17 amino acids.

The V gene is TRBV19, the J gene TRBJ2-1, with 10 bases that match TRBD2. This CDR3 region has 18 residues. The V segment lost 6 bases and the J segment 3 bases; nucleotides outside the gene matches: 14. In germline, CDR1 is LNHDA, CDR2 SQIVND (reference sequence). CDR3 DNA: TGTGCCAGTAGCCCAAACCCCACTAGCGGGGATTTCTACAATGAGCAGTTCTTC. Residues: CASSPNPTSGDFYNEQFF.

This clonotype was detected only once. The rearrangement uses TRBV6-1 and TRBJ1-1; 10 positions match TRBD1. Germline assignment: CDR1 MNHNS and CDR2 SASEGT. J lost 4 bases, V lost 4 bases, and 12 bases had no gene match. The CDR3 has 17 residues. The CDR3: CASSAFRDRGGSTEAFF. Here the CDR3 DNA reads TGTGCCAGCAGTGCGTTCCGGGACAGGGGAGGGAGCACTGAAGCTTTCTTT.

This chain connects TRBV6-5 to TRBJ1-3; 11 nucleotides agree with TRBD1. The CDR3 runs to 13 residues. Germline assignment: CDR1 MNHEY and CDR2 SVGAGI. V lost 7 bases and J lost 8; bases outside the gene matches: 4. DNA for the CDR3: TGTGCCAGCAAAGGACAGGGGGCTTACACCATATATTTT. Translation gives CASKGQGAYTIYF.

Comments on this clonotype: A single base separates this from a much larger clone, so it may be a read error. The V call is TRBV18, the J call TRBJ2-7, with TRBD1 matching over 8 bases. The CDR3 has 14 amino acids. Germline loops: CDR1 KGHSH, CDR2 LQKENI. DNA for the CDR3: TGTGTCAGCTCCCCCGGACAGGGCCTTCCCGAGCAGTACGTC. It encodes CVSSPGQGLPEQYV.

Concerning this clonotype itself: An end of the junction does not agree with germline; a read error may underlie this. The V and J genes are TRBV6-1 and TRBJ2-2, with 10 bases matching TRBD1. This CDR3 has 17 residues. Germline V gene sequence: CDR1 MNHNS, CDR2 SASEGT. This CDR3 is CVSSSYGQGANTGELFF. In nucleotides, the CDR3 is TGTGTCAGCAGTAGCTATGGACAGGGGGCGAACACCGGGGAGCTGTTTTTT.

This clonotype has a handful of counts. The chain couples TRBV6-5 to TRBJ2-1; D may be TRBD2 (7 bases). The CDR3 is made up of 12 amino acids. Trimming stripped 8 bases from V and 8 bases from J, with 13 bases between. Germline CDR1 reads MNHEY; CDR2 reads SVGAGI. The CDR3 sequence: CASGGARDEQFF. CDR3 nucleotides: TGTGCCAGCGGGGGGGCCAGAGATGAGCAGTTCTTC.

This clonotype was counted only a few times. The rearrangement joins TRBV7-9 to TRBJ1-3, with D possibly matching TRBD1 (6 bases). The V end was cut by 5 bases, the J end by 0 bases, with 35 bases between. The CDR3 has 23 amino acids. Per the germline V gene, CDR1 is SEHNR and CDR2 is FQNEAQ (reference sequence). In nucleotides, the CDR3 is TGTGCCAGCAGCCCCCCCAGTGGCAGGGGCCCGGATAACGCTCCCCTCTCTGGAAACACCATATATTTT. This sequence encodes CASSPPSGRGPDNAPLSGNTIYF.

Remarks on this clonotype: The CDR3 ends on some other residue instead of the conserved phenylalanine or tryptophan, so this is likely a read error. The V call is TRBV7-6, the J call TRBJ2-3; 9 bases match TRBD2. The germline V gene has CDR1 SGHVS and CDR2 FNYEAQ. This CDR3 is 17 amino acids long. CDR3 amino acids: CVSSLWGLAPEPDTQYS. Written as DNA, the CDR3 is TGTGTCAGCAGCTTATGGGGACTAGCACCGGAGCCAGATACGCAGTATTCT.

The V and J genes are TRBV3-1 and TRBJ2-1, with D possibly TRBD2 on 5 matching bases. Deletions cut 0 bases from V and 0 bases from J, with 15 bases between. CDR1 and CDR2 (germline): LGHDT, YNNKEL (reference sequence). The CDR3 spans 18 residues. The CDR3 DNA reads as TGTGCCAGCAGCCAAGATATCCGCCAAGGGAGCTCCTACAATGAGCAGTTCTTC. Protein product: CASSQDIRQGSSYNEQFF.

This clonotype has only a few counts. V is TRBV15 and J is TRBJ2-3; no clear D. CDR1 and CDR2 (germline): LNHNV, YYDKDF (reference sequence). V shed 3 bases and J shed 4 bases, with 8 bases lying between them. CDR3 length equals 13 residues. For the CDR3, the DNA is TGTGCCACCAGCAGCGTACTGTCAGATACGCAGTATTTT. Its translation is CATSSVLSDTQYF. The whole variable domain, filled in from reference TRBV15 and TRBJ2-3, reads DAMVIQNPRYQVTQFGKPVTLSCSQTLNHNVMYWYQQKSSQAPKLLFHYYDKDFNNEADTPDNFQSRRPNTSFCFLDIRSPGLGDTAMYLCATSSVLSDTQYFGPGTRLTVL.

The rearrangement uses TRBV6-1 and TRBJ1-5, with TRBD1 as a possible D gene (6 bases). V gave up 3 bases and J gave up 2 bases, with 11 bases separating them. Germline loops: CDR1 MNHNS, CDR2 SASEGT. The CDR3 spans 15 residues. CDR3 sequence reads: CASSDGAGGNQPQHF. The CDR3 region has the DNA TGTGCCAGCAGTGACGGAGCAGGGGGCAATCAGCCCCAGCATTTT.

Only a few counts were recorded for this clonotype. The chain employs TRBV2 and TRBJ2-7; D call uncertain. The V gene lost 0 bases and the J gene lost 4 bases, with 7 bases spanning the gap. The CDR3 runs to 13 residues. CDR1 and CDR2 (germline): SNHLY, FYNNEI. CDR3 loop: CASSEAGIYEQYF. CDR3 bases: TGTGCCAGCAGTGAAGCAGGGATATACGAGCAGTACTTC.

This chain uses TRBV12-5 with TRBJ1-2; the D is unclear. CDR3 size: 13 residues. Trimming cost V 0 bases and J 6 bases, with 8 bases left between them. Germline CDR1 is LGHNT and CDR2 is FRNRAP. The CDR3 loop reads CASGLVLADGYTF. Here the CDR3 DNA reads TGTGCTAGTGGTTTGGTATTGGCGGATGGCTACACCTTC.